This TCR beta chain is from a study of T-cell reconstitution after alpha-beta-depleted transplantation in children. Ten or more counts support this clonotype. This CDR3 is 13 amino acids long. V was trimmed by 2 bases and J by 4 bases, leaving 8 bases between them. Unique molecular identifiers were incorporated into the prepared TCRbeta library. TCRdb re-called the PCR reads through MiXCR, storing one row per CDR3 protein. The sample has approximately 230,000 distinct CDR3 sequences, around 25% seen once. Sequenced material: PBMCs, taken before TCRalphabeta/CD19-depleted stem cell transplant. This clonotype was sampled from a girl aged 2-10 years with Fanconi anemia, due to receive a stem cell transplant. This chain joins TRBV12-3 or TRBV12-4 and TRBJ1-2; a possible D gene is TRBD1 (5 bases). CDR3 loop: CASSLKTVYGYTF. CDR3 DNA sequence: TGTGCCAGCAGTTTAAAGACAGTCTATGGCTACACCTTC.